This T cell receptor (beta chain) was found in a study of siplizumab effects on memory and regulatory T cells. Notes on the study in general: The naive T cell population seemed more diverse than memory cells and seemed a major contributor to the alloresponse. Proliferating Tregs taken from siplizumab cultures were not shown to have a confirmed suppressive function.

Clones were sequenced by immunoSEQ multiplex PCR, and TCRdb holds only the in-frame ones, with some missing. The data show approximately 120,000 clones, with 92% seen just once and 0.65% to 0.9% held by the top ten. Notes on this clone: Its antigen is not known.

The clonotype comes from a human donor in good health. Sequencing was carried out using Tregs sorted from blood.

The CDR3 region is CASRMGGPAGEQYF. CDR3 coding DNA: TGTGCCAGCAGGATGGGGGGGCCTGCGGGGGAGCAGTACTTC. V and J are TRBV6-5 and TRBJ2-7, with D possibly matching TRBD2 (7 bases). Trimming removed 6 bases at V and 7 bases at J, with 19 bases between. CDR1 MNHEY and CDR2 SVGAGI come from the germline V gene. The CDR3 sequence is 14 residues long.